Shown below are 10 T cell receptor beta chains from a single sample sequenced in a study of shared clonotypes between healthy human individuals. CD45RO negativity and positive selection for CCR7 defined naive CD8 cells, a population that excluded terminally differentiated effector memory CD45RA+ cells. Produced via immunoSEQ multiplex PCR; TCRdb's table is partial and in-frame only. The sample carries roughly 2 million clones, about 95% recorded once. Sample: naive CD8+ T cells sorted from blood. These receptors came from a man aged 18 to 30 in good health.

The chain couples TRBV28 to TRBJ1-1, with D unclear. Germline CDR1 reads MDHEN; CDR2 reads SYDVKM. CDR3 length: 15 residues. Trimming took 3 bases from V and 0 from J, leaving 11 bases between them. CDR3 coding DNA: TGTGCCAGCAGTTTCTCTGCCGCGCTGAACACTGAAGCTTTCTTT. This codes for CASSFSAALNTEAFF.

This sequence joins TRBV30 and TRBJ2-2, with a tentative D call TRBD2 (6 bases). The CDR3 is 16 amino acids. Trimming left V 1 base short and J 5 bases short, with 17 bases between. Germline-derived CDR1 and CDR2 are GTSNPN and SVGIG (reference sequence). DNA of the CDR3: TGTGCCTGGAGTGGTCCCTGGGGGGTAGGGACCGGGGAGCTGTTTTTT. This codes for CAWSGPWGVGTGELFF.

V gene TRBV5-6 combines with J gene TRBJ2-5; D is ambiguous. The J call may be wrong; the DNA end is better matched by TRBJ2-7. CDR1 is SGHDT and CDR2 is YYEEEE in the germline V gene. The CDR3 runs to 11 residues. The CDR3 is CASSIDYEQYF. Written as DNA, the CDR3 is TGTGCCAGCAGCATCGACTACGAGCAGTACTTC.

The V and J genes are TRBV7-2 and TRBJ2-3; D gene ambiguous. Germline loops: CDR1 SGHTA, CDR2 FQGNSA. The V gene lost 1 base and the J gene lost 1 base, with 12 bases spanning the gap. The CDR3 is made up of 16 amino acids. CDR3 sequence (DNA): TGTGCCAGCAGCTTAGGAGGTCGGCTCCGCACAGATACGCAGTATTTT. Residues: CASSLGGRLRTDTQYF.

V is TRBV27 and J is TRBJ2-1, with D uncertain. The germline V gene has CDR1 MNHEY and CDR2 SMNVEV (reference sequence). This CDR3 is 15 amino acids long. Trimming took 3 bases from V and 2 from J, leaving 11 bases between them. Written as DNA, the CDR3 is TGTGCCAGCAGTTTCGCCGCCCCCGCCTACAATGAGCAGTTCTTC. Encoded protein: CASSFAAPAYNEQFF.

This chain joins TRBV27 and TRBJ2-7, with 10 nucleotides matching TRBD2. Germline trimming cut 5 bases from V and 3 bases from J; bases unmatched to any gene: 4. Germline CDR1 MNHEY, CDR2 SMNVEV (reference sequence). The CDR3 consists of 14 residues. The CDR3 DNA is TGTGCCAGCAGTCACAAGCGGGGGGGCTACGAGCAGTACTTC. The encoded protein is CASSHKRGGYEQYF.

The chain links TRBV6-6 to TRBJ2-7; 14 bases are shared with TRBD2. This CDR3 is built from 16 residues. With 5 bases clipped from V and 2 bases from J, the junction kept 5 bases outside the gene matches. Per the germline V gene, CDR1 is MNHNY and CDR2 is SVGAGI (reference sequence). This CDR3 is CASSMTSGRDPYEQYF. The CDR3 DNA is TGTGCCAGCAGTATGACTAGCGGGAGGGATCCCTACGAGCAGTACTTC.

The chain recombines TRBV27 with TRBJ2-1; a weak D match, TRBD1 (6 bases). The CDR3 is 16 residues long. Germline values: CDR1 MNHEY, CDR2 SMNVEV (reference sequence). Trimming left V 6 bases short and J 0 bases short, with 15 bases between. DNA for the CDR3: TGTGCCAGCAGCTCAGGGGTGAGAATCTCCTACAATGAGCAGTTCTTC. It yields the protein CASSSGVRISYNEQFF.

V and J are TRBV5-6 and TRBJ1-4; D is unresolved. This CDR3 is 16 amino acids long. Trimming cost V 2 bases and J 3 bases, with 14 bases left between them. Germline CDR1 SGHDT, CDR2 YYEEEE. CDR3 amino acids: CASSLRVIAANEKLFF. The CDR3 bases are TGTGCCAGCAGCTTACGTGTGATTGCGGCTAATGAAAAACTGTTTTTT.

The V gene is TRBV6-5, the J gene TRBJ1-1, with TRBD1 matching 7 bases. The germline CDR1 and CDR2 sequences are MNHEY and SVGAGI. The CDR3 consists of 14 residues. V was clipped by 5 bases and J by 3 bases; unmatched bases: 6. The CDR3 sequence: CASSTTGADTEAFF. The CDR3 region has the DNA TGTGCCAGCAGTACAACAGGGGCGGACACTGAAGCTTTCTTT.